This T cell receptor (beta chain) was identified during a study of T and B cells in COVID-19 patients. The CDR3 has 14 amino acids. Germline V CDR1 and CDR2: LNHNV, YYDKDF (reference sequence). The V end lost 0 bases, the J end lost 6 bases, and 11 bases lay between the germline ends. BIOMED2 TRB-A/B primer pools were used in multiplex TRB PCR. TCRdb processed the multiplex PCR reads anew with MiXCR; each CDR3 protein has one entry. The data show about 5,400 distinct CDR3 sequences, 25% to 30% seen once. Study-wide results and caveats: Patients with COVID-19 reportedly showed strongly skewed T cell receptor beta variable and joining gene usage. The recovered cohort had roughly 2,200 exclusive TCR clusters, including about 31 low generation probability clusters. Clonality of TRB repertoires was high in active COVID-19; recovery brought above-healthy diversity and richness.

This clonotype is medium-sized within its sample. What it binds is not known. Each TRB amplification used roughly 230-550 ng of genomic DNA from blood. This chain connects TRBV15 to TRBJ1-1, with a tentative D call TRBD1 (5 bases). The origin of this receptor is a human donor with active COVID-19. Sequenced material: blood. As DNA, the CDR3 is TGTGCCACCAGCAGAGACAGGTGGGGGTCTGAAGCTTTCTTT. Translated: CATSRDRWGSEAFF. The variable domain in full, with the rest retrieved from reference TRBV15 and TRBJ1-1, is DAMVIQNPRYQVTQFGKPVTLSCSQTLNHNVMYWYQQKSSQAPKLLFHYYDKDFNNEADTPDNFQSRRPNTSFCFLDIRSPGLGDTAMYLCATSRDRWGSEAFFGQGTRLTVV.